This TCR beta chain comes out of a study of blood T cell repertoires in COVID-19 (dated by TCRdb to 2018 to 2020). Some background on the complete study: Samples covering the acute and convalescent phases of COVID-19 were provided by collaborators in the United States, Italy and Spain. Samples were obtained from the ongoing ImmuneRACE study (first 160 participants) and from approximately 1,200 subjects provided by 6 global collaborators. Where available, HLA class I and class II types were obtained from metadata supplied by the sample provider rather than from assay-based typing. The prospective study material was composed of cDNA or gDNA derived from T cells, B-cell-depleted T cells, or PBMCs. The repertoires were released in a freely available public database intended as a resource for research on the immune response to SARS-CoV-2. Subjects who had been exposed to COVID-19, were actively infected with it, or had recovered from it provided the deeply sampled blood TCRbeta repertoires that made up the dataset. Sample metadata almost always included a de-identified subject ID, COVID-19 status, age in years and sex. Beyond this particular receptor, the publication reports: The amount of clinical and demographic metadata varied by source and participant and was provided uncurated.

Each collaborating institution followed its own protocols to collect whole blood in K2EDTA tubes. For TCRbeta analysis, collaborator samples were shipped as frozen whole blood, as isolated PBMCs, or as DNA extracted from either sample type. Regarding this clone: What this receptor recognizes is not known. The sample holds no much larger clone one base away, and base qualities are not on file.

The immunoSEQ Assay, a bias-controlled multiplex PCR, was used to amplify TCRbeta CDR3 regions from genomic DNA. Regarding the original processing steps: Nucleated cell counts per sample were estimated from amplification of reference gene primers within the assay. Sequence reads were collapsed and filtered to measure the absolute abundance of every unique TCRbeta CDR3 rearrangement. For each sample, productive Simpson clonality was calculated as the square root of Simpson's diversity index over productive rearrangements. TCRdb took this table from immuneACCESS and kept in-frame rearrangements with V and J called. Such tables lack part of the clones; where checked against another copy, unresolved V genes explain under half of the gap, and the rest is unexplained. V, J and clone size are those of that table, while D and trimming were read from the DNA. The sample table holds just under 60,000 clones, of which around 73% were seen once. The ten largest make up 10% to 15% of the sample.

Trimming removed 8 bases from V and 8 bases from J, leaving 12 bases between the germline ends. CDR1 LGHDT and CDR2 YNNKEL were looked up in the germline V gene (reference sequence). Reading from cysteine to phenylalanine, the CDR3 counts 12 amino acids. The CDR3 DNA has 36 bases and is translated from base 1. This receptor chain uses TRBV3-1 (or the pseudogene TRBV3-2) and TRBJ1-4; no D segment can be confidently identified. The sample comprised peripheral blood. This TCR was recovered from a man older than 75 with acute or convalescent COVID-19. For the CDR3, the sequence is CASSSGYEKLFF. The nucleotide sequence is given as TGTGCCAGCTCATCAGGATACGAAAAACTGTTTTTT.